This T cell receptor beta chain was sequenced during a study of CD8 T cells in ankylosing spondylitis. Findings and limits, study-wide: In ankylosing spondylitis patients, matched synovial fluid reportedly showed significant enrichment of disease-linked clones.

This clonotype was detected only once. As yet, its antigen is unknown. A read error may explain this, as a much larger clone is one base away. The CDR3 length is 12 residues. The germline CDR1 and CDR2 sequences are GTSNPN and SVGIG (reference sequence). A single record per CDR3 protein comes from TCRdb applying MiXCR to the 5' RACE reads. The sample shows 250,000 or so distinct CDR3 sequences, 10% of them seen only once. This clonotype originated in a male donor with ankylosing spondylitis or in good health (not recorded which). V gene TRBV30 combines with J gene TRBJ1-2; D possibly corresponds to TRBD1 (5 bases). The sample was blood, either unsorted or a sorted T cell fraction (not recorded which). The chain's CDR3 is CVWKGENYGYTF. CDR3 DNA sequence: TGTGTCTGGAAAGGGGAGAACTATGGCTACACCTTC.